The 8 T cell receptor beta chains in this list originate from one sample, sequenced in a study of control samples from healthy donors and cancer patients. Assay used: immunoSEQ multiplex PCR; TCRdb lists only in-frame clones, some missing. The data hold about 170,000 clones, with approximately 90% observed a single time. The sample comprised blood. These receptors were obtained from a man aged 25 to 45 in good health.

This rearrangement joins TRBV25-1 to TRBJ2-5, with TRBD2 identical over 10 bases. The germline gives CDR1 MGHDK, CDR2 SYGVNS. V dropped 2 bases and J dropped 4; count of bases not matched to a gene: 10. CDR3 length equals 17 residues. CDR3 DNA: TGTGCCAGCAGTGAACTGACCCCTAGCGGGAGACGAGAGACCCAGTACTTC. Amino acid sequence: CASSELTPSGRRETQYF.

The chain employs TRBV6-5 and TRBJ2-7; D perhaps matches TRBD2 (6 bases). Trimming removed 5 bases at V and 6 bases at J, with 14 bases between. In germline, CDR1 is MNHEY, CDR2 SVGAGI. The CDR3 totals 13 residues. DNA for the CDR3: TGTGCCAGCAGTCCCGAGGGGCGGGGCGAGCAGTACTTC. Residues: CASSPEGRGEQYF.

The rearrangement links TRBV2 to TRBJ2-7, with 13 bases aligning to TRBD2. The CDR3 has 19 residues. V gave up 3 bases and J gave up 2 bases; unmatched junction bases: 13. In germline, CDR1 is SNHLY, CDR2 FYNNEI. This CDR3 is CASSEGPTFGLAGAYEQYF. The CDR3 DNA reads TGTGCCAGCAGTGAGGGGCCCACTTTTGGACTAGCGGGAGCCTACGAGCAGTACTTC.

CDR3 coding DNA: TGTGCCAGCAGCCGACAGGGGTACGAGCAGTACTTC. It encodes CASSRQGYEQYF. The chain is built from TRBV21-1 and TRBJ2-7; TRBD1, the table's D call, was not compared with the DNA. TRBV21-1 is marked as a pseudogene. The CDR3 totals 12 residues.

This clone has a handful of counts. This sequence joins TRBV3-1 (or the pseudogene TRBV3-2) and TRBJ1-3; 9 bases are a match to TRBD1. This CDR3 region has 16 residues. Germline trimming cut 4 bases from V and 3 bases from J; bases unmatched to any gene: 7. Germline assignment: CDR1 LGHDT and CDR2 YNNKEL (reference sequence). The CDR3 region is CASSRTGGAGGNTIYF. In DNA form, the CDR3 reads TGTGCCAGCAGCCGAACAGGGGGCGCGGGTGGAAACACCATATATTTT.

V and J are TRBV14 and TRBJ1-1; D call uncertain. The CDR3 is made up of 13 amino acids. The germline V and J ends were trimmed by 4 bases and 0 bases, with 6 bases remaining between them. Per germline, CDR1 SGHDN and CDR2 FVKESK. The CDR3, as DNA: TGTGCCAGCAGCCCCTCAATGAACACTGAAGCTTTCTTT. The encoded protein is CASSPSMNTEAFF.

The V gene is TRBV2, the J gene TRBJ2-1; weak D call: TRBD2 (6 bases). Germline V gene sequence: CDR1 SNHLY, CDR2 FYNNEI. V was pared by 7 bases and J by 1 base, with 17 bases between. The CDR3 contains 16 residues. The DNA for the CDR3 is TGTGCCAGCACCATCCTCGTTGGACTATCCTACAATGAGCAGTTCTTC. Amino acid sequence: CASTILVGLSYNEQFF. The complete variable domain, with remaining parts taken from reference TRBV2 and TRBJ2-1, reads EPEVTQTPSHQVTQMGQEVILRCVPISNHLYFYWYRQILGQKVEFLVSFYNNEISEKSEIFDDQFSVERPDGSNFTLKIRSTKLEDSAMYFCASTILVGLSYNEQFFGPGTRLTVL.

The chain links TRBV21-1 to TRBJ1-2; no DNA check was done on the table's D call, TRBD1. TRBV21-1 is listed as a pseudogene. The CDR3 consists of 15 residues. The CDR3 sequence: CASSRLSQGEDGYTF. The CDR3 DNA sequence: TGTGCCAGCAGCAGGCTGAGTCAGGGGGAGGATGGCTACACCTTC.